Sequencing of this TCR beta chain was carried out in a study of Ad26.COV2.S vaccination and SARS-CoV-2 variants. Notes on the study in general: CD8+ and CD4+ T cells specific for spike reportedly responded with substantial breadth after vaccination.

The table came from immunoSEQ multiplex PCR; TCRdb's copy has only in-frame clones and leaves some out. The data hold 400,000 to 450,000 clones, with about 90% observed a single time. Treatment indicated: over 15 received Ad26.COV2.S at low or high dose, single or two shots; roughly 5 received placebo; per-sample allocation not given. After the first vaccine or placebo injection, samples were drawn on day 63. This clone was detected once. Its antigen is not identified. Here the sequenced sample was peripheral blood, taken in a trial of Ad26.COV2.S vaccine versus placebo. The sequence came from a person between 18 and 60 years old who received the Ad26.COV2.S COVID-19 vaccine or a placebo.

The CDR3 DNA sequence: TGTGCCACCAGTGAGCAGGTTTCCTCTACGCAGTATTTT. Encoded protein: CATSEQVSSTQYF. This sequence joins TRBV24-1 and TRBJ2-3; D remains unclear. V was pared by 4 bases and J by 8 bases, with 12 bases between. Germline lookup yields CDR1 KGHDR and CDR2 SFDVKD. The CDR3 has 13 amino acids.